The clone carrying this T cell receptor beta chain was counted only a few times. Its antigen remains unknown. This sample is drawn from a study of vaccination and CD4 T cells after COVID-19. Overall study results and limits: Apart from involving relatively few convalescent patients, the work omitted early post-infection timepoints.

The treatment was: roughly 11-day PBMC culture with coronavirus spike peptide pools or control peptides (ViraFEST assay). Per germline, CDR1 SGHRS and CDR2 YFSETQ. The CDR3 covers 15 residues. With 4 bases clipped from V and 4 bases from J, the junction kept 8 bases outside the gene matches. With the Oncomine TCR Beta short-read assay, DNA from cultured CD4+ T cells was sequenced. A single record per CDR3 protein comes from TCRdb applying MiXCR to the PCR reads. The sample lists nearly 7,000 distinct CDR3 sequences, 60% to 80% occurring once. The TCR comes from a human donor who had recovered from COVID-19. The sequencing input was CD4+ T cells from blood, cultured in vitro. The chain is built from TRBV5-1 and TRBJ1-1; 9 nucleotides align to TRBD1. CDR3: CASSDLQGQGTEAFF. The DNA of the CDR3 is TGCGCCAGCAGCGATCTACAGGGACAGGGCACTGAAGCTTTCTTT.